This is a list of T cell receptor beta chains from one sample in a study of a mutant IDH1 vaccine in newly diagnosed glioma. For these receptors, no antigen is known. Repertoires were generated with immunoSEQ multiplex PCR, while TCRdb's copy carries only in-frame clones and drops some. The sample yields 32,000 or so clones, around 83% seen once. The sequencing used PBMCs, collected from a glioma patient whose treatment included an IDH1 peptide vaccine. The receptors originated from a man aged 25-40 years with glioma. CDR3s include the opening cysteine and the closing phenylalanine or tryptophan. D genes are given only for firm matches. Expanded clones get a size class; other rows say once, few or many, or leave the size out.

>once|TRBJ1-1|TRBV20-1|TRBD1
TGCAGTGCCATCGGACAGGGGGTGGCTTTCTTT
CSAIGQGVAFF
>NA|TRBJ1-3|TRBV7-2|TRBD1
TGTGCCAGCAGCTCCGACAGGGGGTTCTCTGGAAACACCATATATTTT
CASSSDRGFSGNTIYF
>NA|TRBJ2-3|TRBV18|TRBD1
TGTGCCAGCTCAGGATCTTCGGGACAGCAACATTCTCGCACAGATACGCAGTATTTT
CASSGSSGQQHSRTDTQYF
>NA|TRBJ2-6|TRBV4-1|NA
TGCGCCAGCAGCCAGTGGATAGAGGTCGTCGGGGCCAACGTCCTGACTTTC
CASSQWIEVVGANVLTF
>NA|TRBJ1-2|TRBV7-9|NA
TGTGCCAGCAGCACGACGAGAGACTATGGCTACACCTTC
CASSTTRDYGYTF
>NA|TRBJ1-2|TRBV5-4|TRBD1
TGTGCCAGCAGCTGGACAGGGGGCGGCTATGGCTACACCTTC
CASSWTGGGYGYTF
>NA|TRBJ2-2|TRBV7-6|NA
TGTGCCACCCCAGGATACACCGGGGAGCTGTTTTTT
CATPGYTGELFF
>once|TRBJ2-2|TRBV30|NA
TGTGCCTGGAGGGGTCAGTACACCGGGGAGCTGTTTTTT
CAWRGQYTGELFF
>once|TRBJ2-2|TRBV5-4|TRBD1
TGTGCCAGCAGCTGGACAGGGGGGAACACCGGGGAGCTGTTTTTT
CASSWTGGNTGELFF
>NA|TRBJ2-7|TRBV19|TRBD2
TGTGCCAGTACCCCAAGACTAGCGGGAGGCTACGAGCAGTACTTC
CASTPRLAGGYEQYF
>NA|TRBJ2-7|TRBV7-2|NA
TGTGCCAGCAGCTTAGGCCATTACTCCTACGAGCAGTACTTC
CASSLGHYSYEQYF
>NA|TRBJ2-5|TRBV19|TRBD1
TGTGCCAGTAGTAACACAGGGGGTCGAACAGAGACCCAGTACTTC
CASSNTGGRTETQYF
>few|TRBJ1-5|TRBV5-1|TRBD1
TGCGCCAGCACCACCACAGGGGGCGGACAGCCCCAGCATTTT
CASTTTGGGQPQHF
>NA|TRBJ2-5|TRBV15|NA
TGTGCCACCAAGGGGGGAGGGGGTCCGTCGGAGACCCAGTACTTC
CATKGGGGPSETQYF
>NA|TRBJ2-2|TRBV5-1|TRBD2
TGCGCCAGCAGCTTGCTAGCGGGATCAAACACCGGGGAGCTGTTTTTT
CASSLLAGSNTGELFF
>NA|TRBJ2-3|TRBV19|TRBD2
TGTGCCAGTAGTAATGGACTAGCTGCAGATACGCAGTATTTT
CASSNGLAADTQYF
>NA|TRBJ2-2|TRBV5-4|NA
TGTGCCAGCAGCTTGGCAGCCGGGGAGCTGTTTTTT
CASSLAAGELFF
>NA|TRBJ1-1|TRBV10-3|NA
TGTGCCATCAGTGAGTCCGATACAGCCAGAATGAACACTGAAGCTTTCTTT
CAISESDTARMNTEAFF
>NA|TRBJ2-5|TRBV5-4|TRBD2
TGTGCCAGCAGCTTGGTCTATCGGGGGGGGCAAGAGACCCAGTACTTC
CASSLVYRGGQETQYF
>NA|TRBJ2-1|TRBV5-1|TRBD1
TGCGCCAGCAGCTTGGGGGACAGGGTAAATGAGCAGTTCTTC
CASSLGDRVNEQFF
>NA|TRBJ1-1|TRBV6-5|TRBD1
TGTGCCAGCAGTTACCGGACAGGCCAAGGGGCTTTCTTT
CASSYRTGQGAFF
>once|TRBJ2-2|TRBV25-1|TRBD1
TGTGCCAGCAGTGGGACAGGCACCGGGGAGCTGTTTTTT
CASSGTGTGELFF
>NA|TRBJ2-5|TRBV19|NA
TGTGCCAGTAGTTTGTGGTGGTCGGAGACCCAGTACTTC
CASSLWWSETQYF
>NA|TRBJ1-1|TRBV7-9|NA
TGTGCCAGCAGCCTGGGACAGAACACTGAAGCTTTCTTT
CASSLGQNTEAFF
>NA|TRBJ2-7|TRBV19|NA
TGTGCCAGTAGTATATTATTCTCGGGTCGGAAGGCCGGGGAGCAGTACTTC
CASSILFSGRKAGEQYF
>NA|TRBJ1-2|TRBV19|TRBD1
TGTGCCAGTAGTATGCGAGGGACAGCGAGGAGCTACACCTTC
CASSMRGTARSYTF
>NA|TRBJ2-5|TRBV5-1|NA
TGCGCCAGCAGCTTGGGGGCAGACAAAAGGCGGGAGACCCAGTACTTC
CASSLGADKRRETQYF